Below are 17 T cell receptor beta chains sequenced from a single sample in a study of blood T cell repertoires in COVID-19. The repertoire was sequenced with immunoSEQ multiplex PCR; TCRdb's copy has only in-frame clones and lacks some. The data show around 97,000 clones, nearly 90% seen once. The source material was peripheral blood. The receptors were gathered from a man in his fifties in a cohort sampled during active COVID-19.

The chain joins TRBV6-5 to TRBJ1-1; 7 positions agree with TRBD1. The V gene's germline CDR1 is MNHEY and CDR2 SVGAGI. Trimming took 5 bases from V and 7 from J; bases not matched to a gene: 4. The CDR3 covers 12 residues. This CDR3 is CASSPRDSEAFF. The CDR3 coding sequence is TGTGCCAGCAGTCCTCGGGACAGTGAAGCTTTCTTT.

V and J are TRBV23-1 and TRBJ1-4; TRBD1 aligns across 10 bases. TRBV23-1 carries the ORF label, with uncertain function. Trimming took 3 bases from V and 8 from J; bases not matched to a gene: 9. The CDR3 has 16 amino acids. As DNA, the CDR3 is TGCGCCAGCAGTCATCCGGGACAGGGGAGAGGCGAAAAACTGTTTTTT. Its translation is CASSHPGQGRGEKLFF.

The CDR3 DNA reads TGTGCCAGCAGCTTCCGGACAGGGCCGAACACTGAAGCTTTCTTT. Translation: CASSFRTGPNTEAFF. The chain uses TRBV2 and TRBJ1-1, with TRBD1 identical over 8 bases. Losses at the gene ends were 6 bases for V and 1 base for J; bases not matched to a gene: 7. This CDR3 region has 15 residues. The germline gives CDR1 SNHLY, CDR2 FYNNEI.

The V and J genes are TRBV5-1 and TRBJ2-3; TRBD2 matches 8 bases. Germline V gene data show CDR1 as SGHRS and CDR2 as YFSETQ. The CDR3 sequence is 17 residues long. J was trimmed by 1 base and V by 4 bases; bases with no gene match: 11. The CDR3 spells CASSAGTRVVGTDTQYF. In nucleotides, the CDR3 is TGCGCCAGCAGCGCCGGGACTAGGGTCGTCGGCACAGATACGCAGTATTTT.

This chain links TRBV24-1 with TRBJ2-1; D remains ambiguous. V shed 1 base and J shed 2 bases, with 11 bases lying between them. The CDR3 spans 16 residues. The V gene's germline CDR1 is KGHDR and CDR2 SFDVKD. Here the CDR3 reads CATSDFGDLTYNEQFF. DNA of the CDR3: TGTGCCACCAGTGATTTCGGTGACTTGACCTACAATGAGCAGTTCTTC.

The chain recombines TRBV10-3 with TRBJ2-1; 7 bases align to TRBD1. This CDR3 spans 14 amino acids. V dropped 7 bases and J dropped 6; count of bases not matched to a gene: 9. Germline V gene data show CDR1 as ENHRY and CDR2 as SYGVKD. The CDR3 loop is CAINRGLDANEQFF. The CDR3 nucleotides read TGTGCCATCAACAGGGGCCTAGACGCCAATGAGCAGTTCTTC.

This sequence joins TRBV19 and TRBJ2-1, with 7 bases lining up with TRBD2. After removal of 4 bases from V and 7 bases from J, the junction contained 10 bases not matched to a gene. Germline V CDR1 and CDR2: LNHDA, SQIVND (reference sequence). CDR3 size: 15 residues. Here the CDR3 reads CASSTPRLRGNEQFF. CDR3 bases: TGTGCCAGTAGTACCCCCCGGTTGCGGGGGAATGAGCAGTTCTTC.

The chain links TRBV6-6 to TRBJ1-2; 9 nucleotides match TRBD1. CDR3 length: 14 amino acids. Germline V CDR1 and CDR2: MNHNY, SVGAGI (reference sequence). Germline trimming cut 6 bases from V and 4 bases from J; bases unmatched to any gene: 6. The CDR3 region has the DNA TGTGCCAGCAGAGAGACAGGGGGGAGCTATGGCTACACCTTC. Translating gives CASRETGGSYGYTF.

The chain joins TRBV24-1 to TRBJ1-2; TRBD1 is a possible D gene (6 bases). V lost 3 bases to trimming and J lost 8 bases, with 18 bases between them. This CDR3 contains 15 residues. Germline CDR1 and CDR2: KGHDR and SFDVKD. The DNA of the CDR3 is TGTGCCACCAGTGATGGGGGAGGGGGAGATCGCGGCTACACCTTC. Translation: CATSDGGGGDRGYTF.

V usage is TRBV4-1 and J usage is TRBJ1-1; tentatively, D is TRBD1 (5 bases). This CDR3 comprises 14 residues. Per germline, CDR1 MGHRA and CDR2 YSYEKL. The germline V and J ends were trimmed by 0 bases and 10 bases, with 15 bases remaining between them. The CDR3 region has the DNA TGCGCCAGCAGCCAAGACCGTAGGGGATCAGGAGCTTTCTTT. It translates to CASSQDRRGSGAFF.

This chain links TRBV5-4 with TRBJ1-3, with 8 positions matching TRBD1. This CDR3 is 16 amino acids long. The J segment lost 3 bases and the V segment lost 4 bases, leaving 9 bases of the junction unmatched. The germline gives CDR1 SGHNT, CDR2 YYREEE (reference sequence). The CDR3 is CASSLRTGHYGNTIYF. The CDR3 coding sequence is TGTGCCAGCAGCCTAAGGACAGGGCATTATGGAAACACCATATATTTT.

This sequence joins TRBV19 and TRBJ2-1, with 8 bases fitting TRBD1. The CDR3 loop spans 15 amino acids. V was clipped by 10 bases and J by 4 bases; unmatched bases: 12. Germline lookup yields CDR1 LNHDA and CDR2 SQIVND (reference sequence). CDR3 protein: CATTSQTGVYNEQFF. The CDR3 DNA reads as TGTGCCACCACGTCACAGACAGGGGTGTACAATGAGCAGTTCTTC.

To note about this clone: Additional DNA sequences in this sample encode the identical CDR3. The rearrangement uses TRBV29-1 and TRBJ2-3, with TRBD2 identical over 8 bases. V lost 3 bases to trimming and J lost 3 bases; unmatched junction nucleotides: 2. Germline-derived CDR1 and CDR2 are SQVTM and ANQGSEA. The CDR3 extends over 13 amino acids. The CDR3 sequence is CSVDSGGTDTQYF. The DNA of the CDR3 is TGCAGCGTTGACAGCGGGGGTACAGATACGCAGTATTTT.

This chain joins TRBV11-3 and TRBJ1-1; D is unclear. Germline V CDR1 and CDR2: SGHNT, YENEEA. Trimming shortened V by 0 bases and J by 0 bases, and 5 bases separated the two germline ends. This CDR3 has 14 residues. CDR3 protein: CASSLEALNTEAFF. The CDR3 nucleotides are TGTGCCAGCAGCTTAGAGGCTCTGAACACTGAAGCTTTCTTT.

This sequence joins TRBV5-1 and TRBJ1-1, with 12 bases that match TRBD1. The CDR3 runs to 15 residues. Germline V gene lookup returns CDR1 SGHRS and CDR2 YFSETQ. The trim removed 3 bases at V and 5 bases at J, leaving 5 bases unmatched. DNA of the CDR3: TGCGCCAGCAGCTGGGGGACAGGGGGCGAGACTGAAGCTTTCTTT. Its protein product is CASSWGTGGETEAFF.

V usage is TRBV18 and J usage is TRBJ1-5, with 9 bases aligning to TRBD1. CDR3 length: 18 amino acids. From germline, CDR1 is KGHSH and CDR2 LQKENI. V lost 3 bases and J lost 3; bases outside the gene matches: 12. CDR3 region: CASSPNTGGAGNNQPQHF. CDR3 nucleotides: TGTGCCAGCTCACCTAATACAGGGGGCGCCGGGAACAATCAGCCCCAGCATTTT.

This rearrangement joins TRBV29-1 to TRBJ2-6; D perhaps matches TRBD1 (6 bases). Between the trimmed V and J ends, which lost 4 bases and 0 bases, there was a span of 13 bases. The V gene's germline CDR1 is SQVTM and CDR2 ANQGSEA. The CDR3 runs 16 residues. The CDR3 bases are TGCAGCGTTGCCGGGACACTGAGCTCTGGGGCCAACGTCCTGACTTTC. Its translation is CSVAGTLSSGANVLTF.